Below are 20 T cell receptor beta chains sequenced from a single sample in a study of monozygotic twins with inflammatory bowel disease. Each CDR3 protein gets one entry in TCRdb, which reprocessed the 5' RACE reads and gives no DNA. Recorded for this sample: about 380,000 distinct CDR3 sequences. The sample comprised blood. The receptor source for this set is a human donor with ulcerative colitis or Crohn's disease, or a healthy co-twin of an affected twin (not recorded which).

The genes are TRBV5-1 and TRBJ2-3; TCRdb's D call, TRBD2, is unchecked because there is no DNA. The CDR3 consists of 13 residues. Germline V gene sequence: CDR1 SGHRS, CDR2 YFSETQ. CDR3 residues: CASSFSRADTQYF.

The chain links TRBV5-1 to TRBJ2-5; TCRdb gives TRBD2 as the D gene, but with no DNA this cannot be confirmed. Per germline, CDR1 SGHRS and CDR2 YFSETQ. The CDR3 totals 16 residues. This CDR3 reads CASSAGISGEQETQYF.

The chain is built from TRBV12-3 or TRBV12-4 and TRBJ2-7. CDR3 length: 16 residues. This CDR3 reads CASSLVASYLDGEQYF.

The J gene is TRBJ1-2, the V gene TRBV7-9. CDR3 length: 15 residues. Germline CDR1 is SEHNR and CDR2 is FQNEAQ (reference sequence). CDR3 amino acids: CASSHKSGFNYGYTF.

The rearrangement joins TRBV12-3 or TRBV12-4 to TRBJ1-4. The CDR3 has 17 amino acids. Here the CDR3 reads CASSLGLTATTNEKLFF.

J is TRBJ2-1 and V is TRBV20-1; no DNA is available, so the TRBD1 call from TCRdb remains unchecked. The CDR3 totals 15 residues. The germline V gene has CDR1 DFQATT and CDR2 SNEGSKA (reference sequence). Here the CDR3 reads CSATLGGPSYNEQFF.

The chain is built from TRBV20-1 and TRBJ2-1; the D gene TCRdb calls, TRBD2, cannot be checked with no DNA. This CDR3 contains 13 residues. In germline, CDR1 is DFQATT, CDR2 SNEGSKA (reference sequence). The CDR3 sequence is CSASLPQTSEQFF.

The chain links TRBV6-2 or TRBV6-3 to TRBJ1-3. The CDR3 has 20 residues. In germline, CDR1 is MNHEY, CDR2 SVGEGT. The CDR3 sequence is CASSYSIGHSSPISGNTIYF.

The V call is TRBV5-1, the J call TRBJ2-7; no DNA is available, so the TRBD1 call from TCRdb remains unchecked. The CDR3 length is 15 residues. Germline CDR1 is SGHRS and CDR2 is YFSETQ. CDR3 amino acids: CASSFGRDGAYEQYF.

The gene calls are TRBV20-1 and TRBJ1-5; TCRdb returns TRBD1, unconfirmable since there is no DNA. CDR1 and CDR2 from the germline V gene are DFQATT and SNEGSKA (reference sequence). The CDR3 sequence is 15 residues long. CDR3 sequence: CSAKDGTDFNQPQHF.

The rearrangement joins TRBV7-8 to TRBJ2-3. The CDR3 contains 14 residues. Looked up from germline, CDR1 is SGHVS and CDR2 is FQNEAQ. CDR3 amino acids: CASSLAGTTDTQYF.

This chain links TRBV6-5 with TRBJ1-1; TCRdb calls TRBD1, which cannot be checked without DNA. This CDR3 is 16 amino acids long. Germline CDR1 MNHEY, CDR2 SVGAGI. The CDR3 region is CASSYSPGGGYTEAFF.

The chain recombines TRBV20-1 with TRBJ1-1. This CDR3 contains 13 residues. CDR1 is DFQATT and CDR2 is SNEGSKA in the germline V gene (reference sequence). CDR3 sequence reads: CSAVGKMNTEAFF.

The rearrangement uses TRBV4-3 and TRBJ2-5. Germline V gene sequence: CDR1 LGHNA, CDR2 YSLEER. The CDR3 spans 14 residues. CDR3 loop: CASSLSTAMKTQYF.

This chain uses TRBV3-1 with TRBJ1-3. Germline-derived CDR1 and CDR2 are LGHDT and YNNKEL (reference sequence). This CDR3 is 19 amino acids long. CDR3 in amino acids: CASSQDWGLSALYGNTIYF.

V gene TRBV20-1 combines with J gene TRBJ2-2; the TCRdb D gene call, TRBD1, has no DNA to confirm it. This CDR3 spans 15 amino acids. Germline loops: CDR1 DFQATT, CDR2 SNEGSKA (reference sequence). CDR3 region: CSARDRVRGTGELFF.

The chain uses TRBV9 and TRBJ1-5; there is no DNA to check the TCRdb D call of TRBD1. Per the germline V gene, CDR1 is SGDLS and CDR2 is YYNGEE. This CDR3 contains 13 residues. The CDR3 sequence is CASSTGALRPQHF.

The rearrangement uses TRBV6-2 or TRBV6-3 and TRBJ2-3; the TCRdb call, TRBD1, lacks DNA for checking. Germline assignment: CDR1 MNHEY and CDR2 SVGEGT. The CDR3 is 16 residues long. This CDR3 is CASSDSWTGGTDTQYF.

The V and J genes are TRBV6-2 or TRBV6-3 and TRBJ2-7; TCRdb calls TRBD2, which cannot be checked without DNA. Germline CDR1 is MNHEY and CDR2 is SVGEGT. This CDR3 contains 13 residues. This CDR3 is CASRSANRYEQYF.

The chain is built from TRBV20-1 and TRBJ1-2; TCRdb's assignment of TRBD1 cannot be checked, as there is no DNA. Germline assignment: CDR1 DFQATT and CDR2 SNEGSKA (reference sequence). The CDR3 is 13 residues long. The chain's CDR3 is CSARVGTDLGYTF.